The T cell receptor beta chain described here comes from a study of identical twins. V was cut by 3 bases and J by 3 bases, with 13 bases left in between. Germline assignment: CDR1 SGHRS and CDR2 YFSETQ. The CDR3 is made up of 15 amino acids. This clonotype was seen ten or more times. Template switching created a universal primer site, and the cDNA included unique molecular identifiers. TCRdb re-called the 5' RACE reads with MiXCR, one entry per CDR3 protein. The data show fewer than 800,000 distinct CDR3 sequences, with less than 9% seen just once and less than 2% held by the top ten. The data also belong to a second study, concerning yellow fever vaccine responses in identical twins.

Sequenced input: PBMCs. V is TRBV5-1 and J is TRBJ2-1; D may be TRBD2 (6 bases). The origin of this receptor is a woman between 18 and 29 years old in good health. DNA for the CDR3: TGCGCCAGCAGCTCCTCCGGGACTGACTACAATGAGCAGTTCTTC. As protein: CASSSSGTDYNEQFF.